Below are 16 T cell receptor beta chains sequenced from a single sample in a study of graft-versus-host responses after intestinal transplantation. Assay used: immunoSEQ multiplex PCR; TCRdb lists only in-frame clones, some missing. The profile shows nearly 110,000 clones, 80% to 90% of them singletons. For these receptors, no antigen is known. The sequencing here drew on unstimulated CD4+ T cells sorted from spleen or lymph node cells, taken before transplant. The receptors shown here come from a human donor who was the organ donor for an intestinal transplant.

This rearrangement joins TRBV6-6 to TRBJ2-5; D gene ambiguous. V was trimmed by 5 bases and J by 4 bases, leaving 8 bases between them. This CDR3 is built from 12 residues. From germline, CDR1 is MNHNY and CDR2 SVGAGI (reference sequence). CDR3 residues: CASSNLPETQYF. CDR3 in DNA: TGTGCCAGCAGTAACCTCCCAGAGACCCAGTACTTC.

This chain uses TRBV7-3 with TRBJ2-5; a possible D gene is TRBD2 (6 bases). The germline V gene has CDR1 SGHTA and CDR2 FQGTGA. The CDR3 spans 15 residues. V was pared by 0 bases and J by 5 bases, with 13 bases between. CDR3 nucleotide sequence: TGTGCCAGCAGCTTAACTGGTTCTAGCGTGGAGACCCAGTACTTC. Encoded protein: CASSLTGSSVETQYF.

CDR3 DNA: TGCGCCAGCAGCCAAAATCCGGGACAGGGGGCGCACGGCTATGGCTACACCTTC. It encodes CASSQNPGQGAHGYGYTF. This sequence joins TRBV4-1 and TRBJ1-2, with 12 nucleotides matching TRBD1. Germline CDR1 is MGHRA and CDR2 is YSYEKL. The trim removed 2 bases at V and 4 bases at J, leaving 11 bases unmatched. The CDR3 runs to 18 residues.

The chain recombines TRBV5-1 with TRBJ2-4; D is unclear. Trimming took off 0 bases at V and 8 bases at J, with 3 bases between the two ends. Germline CDR1 reads SGHRS; CDR2 reads YFSETQ. This CDR3 is built from 11 residues. The CDR3 coding sequence is TGCGCCAGCAGCTTGGGGGACATTCAGTACTTC. This gives the protein CASSLGDIQYF.

V is TRBV6-5 and J is TRBJ2-7; D gene ambiguous. The CDR3 sequence is 12 residues long. Deletions cut 8 bases from V and 6 bases from J, with 14 bases between. Germline CDR1 and CDR2: MNHEY and SVGAGI. CDR3 sequence: CASFRSPGEQYF. CDR3 sequence (DNA): TGTGCCAGCTTTCGAAGTCCAGGCGAGCAGTACTTC.

The chain recombines TRBV5-1 with TRBJ2-4; 12 nucleotides match TRBD2. Germline V lookup: CDR1 SGHRS, CDR2 YFSETQ. With 0 bases clipped from V and 5 bases from J, the junction kept 6 bases outside the gene matches. This CDR3 is built from 17 residues. CDR3 residues: CASSLARTSGIENIQYF. CDR3 coding DNA: TGCGCCAGCAGCTTGGCACGGACTAGCGGGATTGAAAACATTCAGTACTTC. Full variable domain (rest looked up from reference TRBV5-1 and TRBJ2-4): KAGVTQTPRYLIKTRGQQVTLSCSPISGHRSVSWYQQTPGQGLQFLFEYFSETQRNKGNFPGRFSGRQFSNSRSEMNVSTLELGDSALYLCASSLARTSGIENIQYFGAGTRLSVL.

The CDR3 is CAWGQGRLGTEAFF. The CDR3 bases are TGTGCCTGGGGACAGGGGAGGTTGGGCACTGAAGCTTTCTTT. This sequence joins TRBV30 and TRBJ1-1; 9 nucleotides align to TRBD1. The CDR3 extends over 14 amino acids. V lost 5 bases, J lost 4 bases, and 8 bases stayed unmatched. Germline CDR1 is GTSNPN and CDR2 is SVGIG (reference sequence).

V usage is TRBV12-1 and J usage is TRBJ1-3; the table's D call, TRBD1, has no DNA check behind it. TRBV12-1 has pseudogene status. The CDR3 length is 20 residues. CDR3 protein: CASSPLQELRAEPSGNTIYF. The CDR3 nucleotides are TGTGCCAGCAGCCCACTACAGGAACTCAGGGCGGAGCCTTCTGGAAACACCATATATTTT.

This clone has more than one count but fewer than ten. J is TRBJ1-1 and V is TRBV6-5; maybe TRBD1 (6 bases). This CDR3 has 15 residues. V was clipped by 0 bases and J by 4 bases, with 12 bases between them. Germline CDR1 and CDR2: MNHEY and SVGAGI. The DNA of the CDR3 is TGTGCCAGCAGTTACTCGCGAGGGGGTAGCACTGAAGCTTTCTTT. This sequence encodes CASSYSRGGSTEAFF.

The rearrangement uses TRBV6-5 and TRBJ2-1; D is ambiguous. The CDR3 has 15 residues. CDR1 and CDR2 from the germline V gene are MNHEY and SVGAGI. The V gene lost 6 bases and the J gene lost 2 bases, with 14 bases spanning the gap. CDR3 bases: TGTGCCAGCAGACTCGGGTCCTGGCCCTACAATGAGCAGTTCTTC. It yields the protein CASRLGSWPYNEQFF.

In this sample, this clone turned up a few times. For the CDR3, the DNA is TGTGCCAGCAAGTTGGACAGGGCCGAGGGGGGCGAGCAGTACTTC. Translating gives CASKLDRAEGGEQYF. The V gene is TRBV2, the J gene TRBJ2-7; 8 nucleotides match TRBD1. The germline gives CDR1 SNHLY, CDR2 FYNNEI. This CDR3 contains 15 residues. Losses at the gene ends were 7 bases for V and 6 bases for J; bases not matched to a gene: 14.

In its sample, this clone was seen once. V is TRBV6-5 and J is TRBJ1-1; D may be TRBD1 (5 bases). Germline CDR1 is MNHEY and CDR2 is SVGAGI. The V and J ends lost 6 bases and 7 bases respectively, with 15 bases between them. CDR3 length: 13 residues. The CDR3: CASRGGAAGEAFF. CDR3 nucleotide sequence: TGTGCCAGCAGAGGCGGGGCAGCAGGTGAAGCTTTCTTT.

The chain employs TRBV5-1 and TRBJ1-2, with 10 nucleotides matching TRBD1. This CDR3 spans 13 amino acids. CDR1 is SGHRS, CDR2 YFSETQ, per germline. Losses at the gene ends were 4 bases for V and 8 bases for J; bases not matched to a gene: 5. CDR3 residues: CASSPGQGHGYTF. The CDR3 DNA is TGCGCCAGCAGCCCGGGACAGGGGCACGGCTACACCTTC.

The V gene is TRBV19, the J gene TRBJ1-2; D is unresolved. This CDR3 region has 13 residues. The V gene lost 3 bases and the J gene lost 2 bases, with 7 bases spanning the gap. Per the germline V gene, CDR1 is LNHDA and CDR2 is SQIVND (reference sequence). The CDR3 sequence: CASSIAENYGYTF. The CDR3 DNA is TGTGCCAGTAGTATCGCCGAGAACTATGGCTACACCTTC.

The chain combines TRBV27 with TRBJ2-7; TRBD2 agrees at 14 bases. Germline V gives CDR1 MNHEY, CDR2 SMNVEV (reference sequence). This CDR3 is built from 16 residues. V lost 5 bases to trimming and J lost 4 bases; unmatched junction nucleotides: 7. Here the CDR3 DNA reads TGTGCCAGCAGTACCCCCGGGACTAGCGGGAGTTACGAGCAGTACTTC. This encodes CASSTPGTSGSYEQYF.

J is TRBJ2-1 and V is TRBV20-1; D is tentatively TRBD1 or TRBD2 (5 bases each). This CDR3 has 11 amino acids. Germline V gene lookup returns CDR1 DFQATT and CDR2 SNEGSKA (reference sequence). Trimming pared 6 bases from V and 10 bases from J, leaving 13 bases between. The CDR3 nucleotides read TGCAGTGCCAGACTGGGACCAGAGCAGTTCTTC. This encodes CSARLGPEQFF.